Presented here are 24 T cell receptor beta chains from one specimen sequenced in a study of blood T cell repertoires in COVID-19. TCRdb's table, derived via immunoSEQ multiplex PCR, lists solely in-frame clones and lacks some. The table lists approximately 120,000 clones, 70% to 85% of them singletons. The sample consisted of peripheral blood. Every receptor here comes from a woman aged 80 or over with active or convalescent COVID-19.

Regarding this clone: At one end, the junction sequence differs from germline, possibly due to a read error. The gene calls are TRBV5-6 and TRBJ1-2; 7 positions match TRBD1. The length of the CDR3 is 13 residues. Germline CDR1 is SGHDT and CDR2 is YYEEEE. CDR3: CASSLDRVQDHYF. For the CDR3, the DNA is TGTGCCAGCAGCCTCGACAGGGTACAGGACCATTACTTC.

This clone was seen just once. This chain's CDR3 is CASSRRVATNEKLFF. The CDR3 DNA is TGTGCCAGCAGTCGGAGAGTGGCAACTAATGAAAAACTGTTTTTT. The gene calls are TRBV28 and TRBJ1-4; D is unresolved. Deletions cut 5 bases from V and 0 bases from J, with 10 bases between. Germline values: CDR1 MDHEN, CDR2 SYDVKM. The CDR3 contains 15 residues.

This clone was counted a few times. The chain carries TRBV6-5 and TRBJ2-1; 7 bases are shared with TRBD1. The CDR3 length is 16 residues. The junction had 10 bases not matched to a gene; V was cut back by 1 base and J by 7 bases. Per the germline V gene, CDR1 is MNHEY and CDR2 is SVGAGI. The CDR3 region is CASSYLYGDRANEQFF. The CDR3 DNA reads TGTGCCAGCAGTTACTTATACGGAGACAGGGCGAATGAGCAGTTCTTC.

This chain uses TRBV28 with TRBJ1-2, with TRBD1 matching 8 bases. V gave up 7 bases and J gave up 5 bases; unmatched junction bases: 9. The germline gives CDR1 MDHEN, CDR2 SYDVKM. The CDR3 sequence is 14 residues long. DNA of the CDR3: TGTGCCAGCACCATCGACAGGGGAGGGTATGGCTACACCTTC. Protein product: CASTIDRGGYGYTF.

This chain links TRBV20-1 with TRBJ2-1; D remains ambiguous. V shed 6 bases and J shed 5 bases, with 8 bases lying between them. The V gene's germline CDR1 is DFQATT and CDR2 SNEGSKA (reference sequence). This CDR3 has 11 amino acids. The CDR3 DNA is TGCAGTGCCCGGCAGGACAATGAGCAGTTCTTC. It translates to CSARQDNEQFF.

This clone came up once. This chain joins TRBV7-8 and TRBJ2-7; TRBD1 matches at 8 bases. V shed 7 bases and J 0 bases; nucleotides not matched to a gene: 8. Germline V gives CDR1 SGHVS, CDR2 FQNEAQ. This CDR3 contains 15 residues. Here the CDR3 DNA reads TGTGCCAGCAAGGGAACAGGGGGTAGCTCCTACGAGCAGTACTTC. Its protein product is CASKGTGGSSYEQYF.

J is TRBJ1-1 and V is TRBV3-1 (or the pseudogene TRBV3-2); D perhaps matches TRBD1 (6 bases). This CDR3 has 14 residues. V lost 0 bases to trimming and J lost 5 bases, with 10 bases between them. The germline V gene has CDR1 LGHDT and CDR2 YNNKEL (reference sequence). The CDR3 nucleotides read TGTGCCAGCAGCCAAGAGGGGGGGCGAACTGAAGCTTTCTTT. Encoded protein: CASSQEGGRTEAFF.

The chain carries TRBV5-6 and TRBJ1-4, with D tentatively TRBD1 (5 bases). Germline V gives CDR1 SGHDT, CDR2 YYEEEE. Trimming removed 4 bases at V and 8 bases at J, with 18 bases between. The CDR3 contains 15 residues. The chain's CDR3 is CASSPLGQGGEKLFF. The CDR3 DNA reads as TGTGCCAGCAGCCCGTTAGGGCAGGGAGGCGAAAAACTGTTTTTT.

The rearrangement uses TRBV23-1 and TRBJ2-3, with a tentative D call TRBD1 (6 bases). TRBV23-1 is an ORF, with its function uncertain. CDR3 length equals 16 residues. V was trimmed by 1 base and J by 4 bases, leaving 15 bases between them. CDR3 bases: TGCGCCAGCAGTCAATGTTCAGGGGCGGGCGCAGATACGCAGTATTTT. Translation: CASSQCSGAGADTQYF.

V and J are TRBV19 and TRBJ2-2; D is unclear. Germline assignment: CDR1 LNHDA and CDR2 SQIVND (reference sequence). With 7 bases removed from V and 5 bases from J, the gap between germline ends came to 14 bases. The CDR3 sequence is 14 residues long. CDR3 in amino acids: CASNVGVETGELFF. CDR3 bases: TGTGCCAGTAACGTTGGAGTAGAAACCGGGGAGCTGTTTTTT. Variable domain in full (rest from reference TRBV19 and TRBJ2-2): DGGITQSPKYLFRKEGQNVTLSCEQNLNHDAMYWYRQDPGQGLRLIYYSQIVNDFQKGDIAEGYSVSREKKESFPLTVTSAQKNPTAFYLCASNVGVETGELFFGEGSRLTVL.

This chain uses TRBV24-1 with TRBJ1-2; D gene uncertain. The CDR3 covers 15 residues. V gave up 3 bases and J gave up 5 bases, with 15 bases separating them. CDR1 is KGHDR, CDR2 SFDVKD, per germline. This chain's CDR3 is CATSDGAGVGYGYTF. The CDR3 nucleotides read TGTGCCACCAGTGATGGAGCCGGGGTAGGGTATGGCTACACCTTC.

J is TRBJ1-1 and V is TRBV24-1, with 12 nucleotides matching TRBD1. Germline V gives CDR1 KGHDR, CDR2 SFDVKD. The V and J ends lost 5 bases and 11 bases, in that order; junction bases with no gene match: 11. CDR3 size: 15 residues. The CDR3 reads CATSAPGQGAGGAFF. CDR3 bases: TGTGCCACCAGTGCTCCGGGACAGGGGGCGGGTGGGGCTTTCTTT.

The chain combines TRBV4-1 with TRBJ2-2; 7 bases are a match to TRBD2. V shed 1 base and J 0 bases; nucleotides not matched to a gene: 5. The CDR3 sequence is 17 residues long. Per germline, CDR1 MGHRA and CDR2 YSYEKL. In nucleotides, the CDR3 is TGCGCCAGCAGCCAAGTAAGGACTAGAGCGAACACCGGGGAGCTGTTTTTT. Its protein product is CASSQVRTRANTGELFF.

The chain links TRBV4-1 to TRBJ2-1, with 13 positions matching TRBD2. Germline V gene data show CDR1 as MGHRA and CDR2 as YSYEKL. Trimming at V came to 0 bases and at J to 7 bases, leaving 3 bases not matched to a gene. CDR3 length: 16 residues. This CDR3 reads CASSQDQLAGGNEQFF. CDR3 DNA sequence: TGCGCCAGCAGCCAAGATCAACTAGCGGGAGGGAATGAGCAGTTCTTC.

This chain's CDR3 is CASSDNLRSSTSYEQYF. Written as DNA, the CDR3 is TGTGCCAGCAGTGACAATCTGAGGAGCTCAACTTCCTACGAGCAGTACTTC. The chain has TRBV25-1 and TRBJ2-7, with unresolved D. Germline loops: CDR1 MGHDK, CDR2 SYGVNS. The CDR3 sequence is 17 residues long. The V and J ends lost 3 bases and 1 base respectively, with 19 bases between them.

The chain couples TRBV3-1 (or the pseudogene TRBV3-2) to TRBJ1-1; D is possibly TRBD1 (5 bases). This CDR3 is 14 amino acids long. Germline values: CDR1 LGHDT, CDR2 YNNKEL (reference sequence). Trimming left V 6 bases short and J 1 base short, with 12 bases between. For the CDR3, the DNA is TGTGCCAGCAGGTACCAACAGGAGAACACTGAAGCTTTCTTT. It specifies CASRYQQENTEAFF.

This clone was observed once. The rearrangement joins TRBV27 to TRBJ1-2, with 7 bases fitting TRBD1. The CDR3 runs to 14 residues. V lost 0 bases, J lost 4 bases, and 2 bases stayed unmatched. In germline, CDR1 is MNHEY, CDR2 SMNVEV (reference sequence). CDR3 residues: CASSLSGDSYGYTF. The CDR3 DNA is TGTGCCAGCAGTTTATCGGGGGACAGCTATGGCTACACCTTC.

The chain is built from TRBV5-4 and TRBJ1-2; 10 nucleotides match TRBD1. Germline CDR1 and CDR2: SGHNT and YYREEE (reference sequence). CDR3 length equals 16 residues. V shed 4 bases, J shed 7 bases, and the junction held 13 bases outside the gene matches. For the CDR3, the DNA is TGTGCCAGCAGCCCGCGGACAGGGGGGACCTTGGGTGGCTACACCTTC. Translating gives CASSPRTGGTLGGYTF.

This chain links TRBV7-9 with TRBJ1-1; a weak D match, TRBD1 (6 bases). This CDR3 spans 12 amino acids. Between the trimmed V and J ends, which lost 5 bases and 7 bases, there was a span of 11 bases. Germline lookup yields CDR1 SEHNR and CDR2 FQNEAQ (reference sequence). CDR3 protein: CASSLDSFEAFF. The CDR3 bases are TGTGCCAGCAGCCTGGACAGTTTTGAAGCTTTCTTT.

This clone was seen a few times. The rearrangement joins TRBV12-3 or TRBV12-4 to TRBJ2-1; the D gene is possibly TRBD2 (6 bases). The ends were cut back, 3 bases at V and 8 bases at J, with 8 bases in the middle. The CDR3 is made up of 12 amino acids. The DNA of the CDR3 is TGTGCCAGCAGTTTCGCGGGACATGAGCAGTTCTTC. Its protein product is CASSFAGHEQFF.

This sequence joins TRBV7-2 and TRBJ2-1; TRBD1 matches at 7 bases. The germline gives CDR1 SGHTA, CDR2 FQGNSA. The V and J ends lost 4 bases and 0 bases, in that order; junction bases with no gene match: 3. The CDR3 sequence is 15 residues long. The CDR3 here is CASSSTGISYNEQFF. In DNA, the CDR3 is TGTGCCAGCAGCTCGACAGGGATCTCCTACAATGAGCAGTTCTTC.

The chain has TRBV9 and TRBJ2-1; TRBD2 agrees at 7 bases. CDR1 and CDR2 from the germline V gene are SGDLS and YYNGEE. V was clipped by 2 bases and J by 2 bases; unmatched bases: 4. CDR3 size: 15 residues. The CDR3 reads CASSVAGEAYNEQFF. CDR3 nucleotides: TGTGCCAGCAGCGTGGCGGGAGAAGCCTACAATGAGCAGTTCTTC.

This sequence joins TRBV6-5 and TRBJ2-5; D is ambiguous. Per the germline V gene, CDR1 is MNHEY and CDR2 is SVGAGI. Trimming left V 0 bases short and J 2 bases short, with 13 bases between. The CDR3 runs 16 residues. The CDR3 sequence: CASSYSLFAEQETQYF. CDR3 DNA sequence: TGTGCCAGCAGTTACTCGCTATTTGCGGAGCAAGAGACCCAGTACTTC.

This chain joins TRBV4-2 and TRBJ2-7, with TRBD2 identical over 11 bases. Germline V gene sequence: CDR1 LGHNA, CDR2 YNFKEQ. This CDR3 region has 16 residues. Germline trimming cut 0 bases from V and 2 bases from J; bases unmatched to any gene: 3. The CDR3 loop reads CASSQEGTSGAYEQYF. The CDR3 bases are TGTGCCAGCAGCCAAGAAGGGACTAGCGGTGCCTACGAGCAGTACTTC.